Listed here are 11 T cell receptor beta chains from one sample, sequenced in a study of blood T cell repertoires in COVID-19. Data came from immunoSEQ multiplex PCR; TCRdb stores just in-frame clones and leaves some out. The data contain approximately 210,000 clones, 89% of them seen just once; the ten biggest clones take up around 4.8%. The sample was peripheral blood. The receptors were sampled from a middle-aged woman with acute or convalescent COVID-19.

The chain recombines TRBV6-5 with TRBJ2-1; 8 nucleotides align to TRBD1. Losses at the gene ends were 5 bases for V and 1 base for J; bases not matched to a gene: 4. The CDR3 sequence is 15 residues long. CDR1 and CDR2 (germline): MNHEY, SVGAGI. CDR3 sequence reads: CASSTRTGSYNEQFF. CDR3 DNA: TGTGCCAGCAGTACTCGGACAGGGTCCTACAATGAGCAGTTCTTC.

This sequence joins TRBV9 and TRBJ1-2; TRBD1 aligns across 7 bases. Germline loops: CDR1 SGDLS, CDR2 YYNGEE. J gave up 3 bases and V 0 bases, and 8 bases lay outside the gene matches. The CDR3 spans 16 residues. The CDR3 is CASSVAAGQSYYGYTF. Here the CDR3 DNA reads TGTGCCAGCAGCGTAGCCGCGGGACAGTCATACTATGGCTACACCTTC. Full variable domain (remainder filled in from reference TRBV9 and TRBJ1-2): DSGVTQTPKHLITATGQRVTLRCSPRSGDLSVYWYQQSLDQGLQFLIQYYNGEERAKGNILERFSAQQFPDLHSELNLSSLELGDSALYFCASSVAAGQSYYGYTFGSGTRLTVV.

V and J are TRBV10-3 and TRBJ2-5; D perhaps matches TRBD1 (6 bases). With 4 bases removed from V and 7 bases from J, the gap between germline ends came to 13 bases. The CDR3 is 13 amino acids. Germline V CDR1 and CDR2: ENHRY, SYGVKD. The CDR3 DNA follows: TGTGCCATCAGTGGGGTAGGGGGTTCGACCCAGTACTTC. Translating it yields CAISGVGGSTQYF.

The rearrangement uses TRBV11-2 and TRBJ2-7, with 11 bases fitting TRBD2. Losses at the gene ends were 4 bases for V and 0 bases for J; bases not matched to a gene: 11. Germline lookup yields CDR1 SGHAT and CDR2 FQNNGV. The CDR3 has 18 amino acids. The CDR3 spells CASSSRTSGRPSSYEQYV. The CDR3 DNA follows: TGTGCCAGCAGCTCTCGGACTAGCGGGCGACCCAGCTCCTACGAGCAGTACGTC.

The chain carries TRBV3-1 (or the pseudogene TRBV3-2) and TRBJ2-3, with TRBD2 as a possible D gene (5 bases). The V and J ends lost 4 bases and 1 base respectively, with 15 bases between them. The CDR3 is 16 residues long. Germline loops: CDR1 LGHDT, CDR2 YNNKEL (reference sequence). The CDR3 loop reads CASSPRSGSGTDTQYF. In nucleotides, the CDR3 is TGTGCCAGCAGCCCCAGATCGGGGAGCGGCACAGATACGCAGTATTTT.

The count of this clone is one. V is TRBV4-1 and J is TRBJ1-4; 7 bases are shared with TRBD1. Germline-derived CDR1 and CDR2 are MGHRA and YSYEKL. This CDR3 is built from 15 residues. With 3 bases clipped from V and 5 bases from J, the junction kept 6 bases outside the gene matches. CDR3 sequence (DNA): TGCGCCAGCAGCCACCCCCAGGGGGTGAATGAAAAACTGTTTTTT. Amino acids: CASSHPQGVNEKLFF.

The rearrangement links TRBV6-5 to TRBJ2-7; weak D call: TRBD1 (5 bases). Germline loops: CDR1 MNHEY, CDR2 SVGAGI. The germline V and J ends were trimmed by 5 bases and 3 bases, with 11 bases remaining between them. This CDR3 is 13 amino acids long. The CDR3, as DNA: TGTGCCAGCAGTAGGGGCAGGGACTACGAGCAGTACGTC. Translated, it gives CASSRGRDYEQYV.

The V call is TRBV7-6, the J call TRBJ2-5; 8 positions agree with TRBD1. The CDR3 has 16 amino acids. J gave up 1 base and V 2 bases, and 6 bases lay outside the gene matches. The germline gives CDR1 SGHVS, CDR2 FNYEAQ. Here the CDR3 DNA reads TGTGCCAGCAGCTTAACCCCAGGGGGCGGCCAAGAGACCCAGTACTTC. It yields the protein CASSLTPGGGQETQYF.

The chain's CDR3 is CATGGGPTEAFF. For the CDR3, the DNA is TGTGCCACTGGGGGGGGGCCCACTGAAGCTTTCTTT. The V and J genes are TRBV6-5 and TRBJ1-1; D is possibly TRBD1 (6 bases). The V gene's germline CDR1 is MNHEY and CDR2 SVGAGI. CDR3 length: 12 residues. Between the trimmed V and J ends, which lost 10 bases and 4 bases, there was a span of 13 bases.

The chain uses TRBV9 and TRBJ1-2; TRBD1 matches at 8 bases. Germline-derived CDR1 and CDR2 are SGDLS and YYNGEE. The CDR3 has 16 amino acids. V was pared by 5 bases and J by 4 bases, with 13 bases of the junction left unmatched. The CDR3 loop reads CASSQTTGTGPYGYTF. The CDR3 coding sequence is TGTGCCAGCAGTCAGACGACCGGGACAGGACCCTATGGCTACACCTTC.

The rearrangement links TRBV11-2 to TRBJ1-2; tentative D call: TRBD1 (5 bases). Trimming took off 7 bases at V and 9 bases at J, with 15 bases between the two ends. CDR1 SGHAT and CDR2 FQNNGV come from the germline V gene. This CDR3 spans 12 amino acids. The CDR3 loop is CASTQGYRSYTF. As DNA, the CDR3 is TGTGCCAGCACCCAGGGATACAGAAGCTACACCTTC.